This TCR beta chain is drawn from a study of cytomegalovirus exposure and HLA in healthy donors. Study conclusions and caveats: In a later analysis, most CMV-associated TCR beta chains appeared HLA-restricted. The authors later found TCR association rates varying by HLA locus, with DRB1 most and HLA-C fewest.

V was pared by 10 bases and J by 0 bases, with 13 bases of the junction left unmatched. CDR3 length: 17 amino acids. The V gene's germline CDR1 is ENHRY and CDR2 SYGVKD. On this clone itself: The target antigen is unknown.

The PCR contained 60 Vbeta and 13 Jbeta primers. In the authors' workflow: Roughly 80 million unique TCR beta chains, roughly 10 million shared, were counted in a later analysis. This table comes from immunoSEQ multiplex PCR, and its TCRdb copy is limited to in-frame clones, with some not included. V and J calls and clone size are copied from that table; D and trimming were computed from the DNA. The data show 150,000 to 200,000 clones, with 80% to 90% seen just once and about 9.3% held by the top ten. This clonotype was sampled from a young man in good health and CMV-seropositive. The sample taken for sequencing was PBMCs. V and J are TRBV10-3 and TRBJ1-5; 9 bases match TRBD1. CDR3 sequence reads: CATLDPGQGNSNQPQHF. Written as DNA, the CDR3 is TGTGCCACATTGGACCCCGGACAGGGGAATAGCAATCAGCCCCAGCATTTT.